The 30 T cell receptor beta chains in this list originate from one sample, sequenced in a study of cytomegalovirus exposure and HLA in healthy donors. Use of 60 Vbeta and 13 Jbeta primers characterized the PCR. Data came from immunoSEQ multiplex PCR; TCRdb stores just in-frame clones and leaves some out. The sample yields 150,000 or so clones, approximately 80% seen once. The sample was PBMCs. The receptors shown here come from a middle-aged woman in good health and CMV-seronegative.

This clone was observed a single time. This sequence joins TRBV27 and TRBJ2-1; 7 positions agree with TRBD1. V dropped 5 bases and J dropped 1; count of bases not matched to a gene: 14. CDR3 length: 18 amino acids. CDR1 is MNHEY and CDR2 is SMNVEV in the germline V gene (reference sequence). The CDR3 sequence: CASSIQGSGLWSYNEQFF. The CDR3 nucleotides are TGTGCCAGCAGTATACAGGGGTCGGGTCTATGGTCCTACAATGAGCAGTTCTTC.

This chain joins TRBV30 and TRBJ1-2; 7 nucleotides line up with TRBD1. The CDR3 length is 15 residues. Trimming took 3 bases from V and 3 from J; bases not matched to a gene: 10. Per germline, CDR1 GTSNPN and CDR2 SVGIG (reference sequence). The CDR3 nucleotides are TGTGCCTGGAGCGGAGGGGGACAGCGTTACTATGGCTACACCTTC. Protein: CAWSGGGQRYYGYTF.

The gene calls are TRBV5-4 and TRBJ2-5, with 8 bases fitting TRBD2. The CDR3 loop spans 16 amino acids. CDR1 and CDR2 from the germline V gene are SGHNT and YYREEE (reference sequence). J was trimmed by 5 bases and V by 0 bases; bases with no gene match: 9. In nucleotides, the CDR3 is TGTGCCAGCAGCTTGGGCCCCAATACTAGCGGTGAGACCCAGTACTTC. It codes for CASSLGPNTSGETQYF.

The chain joins TRBV7-2 to TRBJ2-3; D not certain. The germline gives CDR1 SGHTA, CDR2 FQGNSA. V dropped 5 bases and J dropped 5 bases, with 14 bases sitting between them. There are 14 residues in the CDR3. The CDR3 protein is CASSISNTRDTQYF. The CDR3 coding sequence is TGTGCCAGCAGCATCAGTAACACCAGAGATACGCAGTATTTT.

In DNA, the CDR3 is TGTGCCTGGAAGTGGCGGACTAGCGGGCGGCCGAACACCGGGGAGCTGTTTTTT. Protein sequence: CAWKWRTSGRPNTGELFF. The gene calls are TRBV30 and TRBJ2-2; 11 nucleotides line up with TRBD2. The germline gives CDR1 GTSNPN, CDR2 SVGIG (reference sequence). The CDR3 length is 18 residues. Losses at the gene ends were 4 bases for V and 0 bases for J; bases not matched to a gene: 10.

The chain has TRBV10-2 and TRBJ2-7; 8 bases match TRBD2. This CDR3 has 17 residues. Germline CDR1 and CDR2: WSHSY and SAAADI. The V gene end was trimmed by 4 bases and the J gene end by 5 bases; junction bases not matched to a gene: 16. DNA of the CDR3: TGCGCCAGCAGTGGATCCATTCGGAGCGGGAGACTGAACGAGCAGTACTTC. Amino acid sequence: CASSGSIRSGRLNEQYF.

This chain connects TRBV10-1 to TRBJ1-2; D is ambiguous. This CDR3 is built from 13 residues. The V gene lost 6 bases and the J gene lost 4 bases, with 12 bases spanning the gap. In germline, CDR1 is WNHNN, CDR2 SYGVQD (reference sequence). CDR3 in DNA: TGCGCCAGCAGAAGGAGGGTATCCTATGGCTACACCTTC. It encodes CASRRRVSYGYTF.

V gene TRBV5-1 combines with J gene TRBJ2-7; D call uncertain. Trimming removed 4 bases at V and 2 bases at J, with 10 bases between. This CDR3 contains 13 residues. From germline, CDR1 is SGHRS and CDR2 YFSETQ. The CDR3 here is CASSVAPAYEQYF. In DNA form, the CDR3 reads TGCGCCAGCAGCGTGGCCCCCGCCTACGAGCAGTACTTC.

The gene calls are TRBV28 and TRBJ2-5, with 9 bases identical to TRBD1. This CDR3 contains 16 residues. V gave up 3 bases and J gave up 5 bases; unmatched junction bases: 10. Germline CDR1 is MDHEN and CDR2 is SYDVKM. The CDR3 sequence is CASSFGTGSLGETQYF. The CDR3 region has the DNA TGTGCCAGCAGTTTTGGGACAGGGTCCCTCGGGGAGACCCAGTACTTC.

This chain uses TRBV29-1 with TRBJ2-7; 8 bases line up with TRBD2. Germline V gene lookup returns CDR1 SQVTM and CDR2 ANQGSEA. The CDR3 extends over 13 amino acids. The junction had 12 bases not matched to a gene; V was cut back by 7 bases and J by 7 bases. The CDR3, as DNA: TGCAGCGCAGCAGCGGGGGCCCGAGGGGAGCAGTACTTC. Translating gives CSAAAGARGEQYF.

The sample holds one count of this clone. The chain carries TRBV7-2 and TRBJ2-3, with D hard to call. V lost 3 bases to trimming and J lost 6 bases, with 4 bases between them. Germline CDR1 SGHTA, CDR2 FQGNSA. This CDR3 spans 11 amino acids. CDR3 bases: TGTGCCAGCAGCTTCGGGGATACGCAGTATTTT. The encoded protein is CASSFGDTQYF.

The rearrangement links TRBV5-1 to TRBJ2-7; 8 bases map to TRBD1. The CDR3 extends over 16 amino acids. Unmatched junction bases numbered 10, after V lost 3 bases and J lost 2 bases. Germline V CDR1 and CDR2: SGHRS, YFSETQ. CDR3 region: CASSSLLGTGAYEQYF. CDR3 coding DNA: TGCGCCAGCAGCTCTTTGCTCGGGACAGGCGCCTACGAGCAGTACTTC.

The chain links TRBV4-3 to TRBJ2-7, with 8 bases identical to TRBD2. Germline V CDR1 and CDR2: LGHNA, YSLEER. Trimming removed 0 bases from V and 3 bases from J; junction bases left unmatched: 7. CDR3 length equals 16 residues. DNA of the CDR3: TGCGCCAGCAGCCAAGACAAATCGGGGGGGGGCTACGAGCAGTACTTC. Protein product: CASSQDKSGGGYEQYF.

V and J are TRBV5-4 and TRBJ1-2; D ambiguous. The germline V gene has CDR1 SGHNT and CDR2 YYREEE (reference sequence). The CDR3 consists of 14 residues. V shed 3 bases and J shed 10 bases, with 19 bases lying between them. The CDR3 spells CASSSLRGEVIYTF. CDR3 nucleotides: TGTGCCAGCAGCTCCTTGCGGGGTGAGGTCATCTACACCTTC.

V gene TRBV4-2 combines with J gene TRBJ2-3; D may be TRBD2 (5 bases). From germline, CDR1 is LGHNA and CDR2 YNFKEQ. The CDR3 spans 13 residues. V lost 1 base and J lost 4, with 6 bases in between. The CDR3 DNA reads as TGTGCCAGCAGCCAAGCGAGGGCAGATACGCAGTATTTT. Its protein product is CASSQARADTQYF.

The rearrangement joins TRBV9 to TRBJ1-1; D is unresolved. The CDR3 has 14 residues. V lost 0 bases, J lost 0 bases, and 6 bases lay in between. Germline CDR1 reads SGDLS; CDR2 reads YYNGEE. The CDR3 region is CASSVEHVNTEAFF. The DNA for the CDR3 is TGTGCCAGCAGCGTAGAACACGTGAACACTGAAGCTTTCTTT.

This clone appeared a few times. The V and J genes are TRBV11-2 and TRBJ2-3; 11 nucleotides match TRBD2. The CDR3 has 14 residues. CDR1 is SGHAT and CDR2 is FQNNGV in the germline V gene. J gave up 6 bases and V 5 bases, and 4 bases lay outside the gene matches. The CDR3, as DNA: TGTGCCAGCAGCCCCATAGCGGGAGGGGATACGCAGTATTTT. Translation: CASSPIAGGDTQYF.

The chain links TRBV5-1 to TRBJ1-4, with 9 bases lining up with TRBD1. The CDR3 has 16 residues. Germline V lookup: CDR1 SGHRS, CDR2 YFSETQ. Trimming removed 4 bases from V and 5 bases from J; junction bases left unmatched: 9. The CDR3 DNA follows: TGCGCCAGCAGCATTTTGGGGACAGGGAACAATGAAAAACTGTTTTTT. Its translation is CASSILGTGNNEKLFF.

The chain employs TRBV4-3 and TRBJ1-4; maybe TRBD1 (5 bases). Germline-derived CDR1 and CDR2 are LGHNA and YSLEER. The CDR3 has 15 amino acids. Trimming removed 1 base at V and 7 bases at J, with 13 bases between. DNA for the CDR3: TGCGCCAGCAGCCAAGCGGGAGGGGAGGTTGAAAAACTGTTTTTT. It is translated as CASSQAGGEVEKLFF.

CDR3 amino acids: CASSLRPTAETQYF. The DNA of the CDR3 is TGTGCCAGCAGCTTAAGACCGACAGCAGAGACCCAGTACTTC. The chain recombines TRBV13 with TRBJ2-5; weak D call: TRBD1 (5 bases). V was trimmed by 2 bases and J by 4 bases, leaving 11 bases between them. The CDR3 sequence is 14 residues long. Germline V gene lookup returns CDR1 PRHDT and CDR2 FYEKMQ (reference sequence).

This CDR3 reads CASAVPGQGNTEAFF. CDR3 DNA sequence: TGTGCCAGCGCCGTCCCGGGACAGGGGAACACTGAAGCTTTCTTT. The rearrangement uses TRBV5-6 and TRBJ1-1; TRBD1 agrees at 9 bases. The CDR3 consists of 15 residues. The J segment lost 1 base and the V segment lost 7 bases, leaving 8 bases of the junction unmatched. Germline-derived CDR1 and CDR2 are SGHDT and YYEEEE.

The chain recombines TRBV7-9 with TRBJ2-7, with TRBD1 matching 8 bases. Per the germline V gene, CDR1 is SEHNR and CDR2 is FQNEAQ (reference sequence). This CDR3 spans 14 amino acids. Losses at the gene ends were 5 bases for V and 6 bases for J; bases not matched to a gene: 9. The CDR3 DNA is TGTGCCAGCAGCAACTCGACAGGGGACGGCGAGCAGTACTTC. Translated: CASSNSTGDGEQYF.

This chain connects TRBV2 to TRBJ1-5; D possibly corresponds to TRBD1 (5 bases). V lost 3 bases to trimming and J lost 6 bases, with 6 bases between them. Germline lookup yields CDR1 SNHLY and CDR2 FYNNEI. The CDR3 loop spans 12 amino acids. The CDR3 nucleotides read TGTGCCAGCAGTGACACAGGTCAGCCCCAGCATTTT. Protein product: CASSDTGQPQHF.

The chain has TRBV9 and TRBJ2-5, with a tentative D call TRBD2 (7 bases). The CDR3 covers 15 residues. Germline V gives CDR1 SGDLS, CDR2 YYNGEE. V dropped 2 bases and J dropped 4 bases, with 15 bases sitting between them. The CDR3 is CASSVGGGAIETQYF. In DNA, the CDR3 is TGTGCCAGCAGCGTTGGAGGGGGGGCCATAGAGACCCAGTACTTC.

Comment on this clone: Other DNA variants within this sample encode the same CDR3. V is TRBV29-1 and J is TRBJ1-1, with D possibly being TRBD1 (6 bases). Trimming pared 5 bases from V and 0 bases from J, leaving 10 bases between. From germline, CDR1 is SQVTM and CDR2 ANQGSEA. The CDR3 sequence is 13 residues long. CDR3 DNA: TGCAGCGTTCGGACAGACATGAACACTGAAGCTTTCTTT. Its protein is CSVRTDMNTEAFF.

The rearrangement uses TRBV7-9 and TRBJ1-1; TRBD1 is a possible D gene (6 bases). V was trimmed by 5 bases and J by 5 bases, leaving 9 bases between them. The germline V gene has CDR1 SEHNR and CDR2 FQNEAQ (reference sequence). The CDR3 is 12 amino acids. The CDR3 loop is CASSQTGTEAFF. The CDR3 nucleotides read TGTGCCAGCAGCCAAACAGGGACTGAAGCTTTCTTT.

V usage is TRBV28 and J usage is TRBJ1-5; D unclear. CDR3 length: 14 residues. Germline V gene data show CDR1 as MDHEN and CDR2 as SYDVKM. V dropped 7 bases and J dropped 6 bases, with 16 bases sitting between them. CDR3 in DNA: TGTGCCAGCACCCAACTTGGAGGTACTCAGCCCCAGCATTTT. Residues: CASTQLGGTQPQHF. The full variable domain, with the rest looked up from reference TRBV28 and TRBJ1-5, is DVKVTQSSRYLVKRTGEKVFLECVQDMDHENMFWYRQDPGLGLRLIYFSYDVKMKEKGDIPEGYSVSREKKERFSLILESASTNQTSMYLCASTQLGGTQPQHFGDGTRLSIL.

The chain uses TRBV4-3 and TRBJ2-1; D ambiguous. Trimming pared 2 bases from V and 0 bases from J, leaving 11 bases between. The CDR3 spans 16 residues. Germline V gives CDR1 LGHNA, CDR2 YSLEER. The CDR3 spells CASSQYFRSSYNEQFF. DNA for the CDR3: TGCGCCAGCAGCCAATACTTCCGGAGCTCCTACAATGAGCAGTTCTTC.

The chain uses TRBV10-1 and TRBJ2-7; TRBD1 is a possible D gene (6 bases). This CDR3 has 15 amino acids. Trimming removed 4 bases at V and 2 bases at J, with 15 bases between. Germline-derived CDR1 and CDR2 are WNHNN and SYGVQD (reference sequence). The CDR3 DNA follows: TGCGCCAGCAGTGCGGGACACTCCACCACCTACGAGCAGTACTTC. This codes for CASSAGHSTTYEQYF.

The chain uses TRBV7-2 and TRBJ2-2, with 8 nucleotides matching TRBD1. Germline CDR1 SGHTA, CDR2 FQGNSA. This CDR3 has 15 amino acids. Unmatched junction bases numbered 6, after V lost 3 bases and J lost 6 bases. The CDR3 DNA sequence: TGTGCCAGCAGCTTCGGACAGGGAAGGTCCGGGGAGCTGTTTTTT. Residues: CASSFGQGRSGELFF.